A selection of T cell receptor beta chains follows, all from one sample in a study of shared clonotypes between healthy human individuals. TCRdb keeps only in-frame clones here, not all; method: immunoSEQ multiplex PCR. The table includes about 100,000 clones, over 65% detected once. Source material: memory CD8+ T cells sorted from blood. The receptors were gathered from a woman aged 25 to 39 in good health. CDR3s include the opening cysteine and the closing phenylalanine or tryptophan. The order of the fields is J gene, clone size, D gene, V gene, CDR3 DNA, CDR3 protein. A D gene is named only where the DNA matches it firmly. Clone size is given for some rows only: seen once, a few or many times, or a class if the clone is expanded.

TRBJ2-2 few TRBD2 TRBV6-1 TGTGCCAGCTCGGAGGCTAGCGGGAGTACCGGGGAGCTGTTTTTT CASSEASGSTGELFF
TRBJ1-6 once - TRBV27 TGTGCCAGCAGTTTACTGTACAGGGAGGGATCACCCCTCCACTTT CASSLLYREGSPLHF
TRBJ2-5 once TRBD2 TRBV19 TGTGCCAGTAGTGACGGGGGGATAAAACCGAAGACCCAGTACTTC CASSDGGIKPKTQYF
TRBJ2-7 - - TRBV7-9 TGTGCCAGCAGCTCCCCTCGGTTTCCCTACGAGCAGTACTTC CASSSPRFPYEQYF
TRBJ2-1 - - TRBV23-1 TGCGCCAGCAGTCATCGCCACCGGGACACCGCCTACAATGAGCAGTTCTTC CASSHRHRDTAYNEQFF
TRBJ1-5 once - TRBV28 TGTGCCAGCAGTTTCCTTGGGGGAGTTCAGCCCCAGCATTTT CASSFLGGVQPQHF
TRBJ2-1 few - TRBV6-4 TGTGCCAGCAGTGGTGAAGCGAACAATGAGCAGTTCTTC CASSGEANNEQFF
TRBJ2-1 - TRBD1 TRBV5-1 TGCGCCAGCAGCTTGGTAGGGACAGGGGGAAATGAGCAGTTCTTC CASSLVGTGGNEQFF
TRBJ2-7 - - TRBV25-1 TGTGCCAGCAGGGAGGGACCGACAGGGTACGAGCAGTACTTC CASREGPTGYEQYF
TRBJ1-1 few TRBD1 TRBV27 TGTGCCAGCAGTCTACATGGGGACAGGGTGGGAGCTTTCTTT CASSLHGDRVGAFF
TRBJ1-4 - - TRBV5-1 TGCGCCAGCAGCTTGGTTGCAACTAATGAAAAACTGTTTTTT CASSLVATNEKLFF
TRBJ1-1 - - TRBV25-1 TGTGCCAGCAGTGAATATGGGGCGAGGCCAGGAGCTGAAGCTTTCTTT CASSEYGARPGAEAFF
TRBJ2-7 once - TRBV28 TGTGCCAAAGGAGACCCTCGAGTAAGACAGGACTACGAGCAGTACTTC CAKGDPRVRQDYEQYF
TRBJ2-7 - TRBD1 TRBV15 TGTGCCACCAGCGGAACCGGGACAGGGTCCTACGAGCAGTACTTC CATSGTGTGSYEQYF
TRBJ2-2 - TRBD1 TRBV7-9 TGTGCCAGCATCTCGACCGGGACAGGGCACACCGGGGAGCTGTTTTTT CASISTGTGHTGELFF
TRBJ2-7 - - TRBV29-1 TGCAGCGTTGTTTGGCGGAGTAACTCCTACGAGCAGTACTTC CSVVWRSNSYEQYF
TRBJ1-2 - - TRBV27 TGTGCCAGCAGGGGGGCACACCCACCTGCTAACTATGGCTACACCTTC CASRGAHPPANYGYTF
TRBJ2-1 - - TRBV5-6 TGTGCCAGCAGCTTGGAGCTAGGGGCCTACAATGAGCAGTTCTTC CASSLELGAYNEQFF
TRBJ2-7 - TRBD2 TRBV15 TGTGCCACCAGCAGAAACCGGGAGGTCCACGAGCAGTACTTC CATSRNREVHEQYF
TRBJ2-3 - - TRBV2 TGTGCCAGCAGTGAGGGGACTCGTTCTAGCACAGATACGCAGTATTTT CASSEGTRSSTDTQYF
TRBJ2-1 - TRBD2 TRBV7-9 TGTGCCAGCAGCTTAGTACTAGCGGGAGAGCAGTTCTTC CASSLVLAGEQFF
TRBJ2-7 few - TRBV5-1 TGCGCCAGCAGCCGAGGAGGGGAGACCTACGAGCAGTACTTC CASSRGGETYEQYF
TRBJ2-1 - - TRBV2 TGTGCCAGCTCCGGGAGCTCAGGCCCCGCTAGTCTGGGCGATGAGCAGTTCTTC CASSGSSGPASLGDEQFF
TRBJ1-5 - - TRBV5-6 TGTGCCAGCAGTCCGGACTTGTATAGCAATCAGCCCCAGCATTTT CASSPDLYSNQPQHF
TRBJ2-3 - TRBD2 TRBV25-1 TGTGCCAGCAGTGTGATGCTGGGACTAGCTGTAGATACGCAGTATTTT CASSVMLGLAVDTQYF
TRBJ2-3 once - TRBV2 TGTGCCAGGAACCGGGGAAGCACAGATACGCAGTATTTT CARNRGSTDTQYF
TRBJ2-1 - - TRBV7-2 TGTGCCAGCAGCTTAGTTAACACCGGTGAGCAGTTCTTC CASSLVNTGEQFF
TRBJ1-2 many - TRBV11-2 TGTGCCAGCAGCTTAGGCAGGTCCCATGGCTACACCTTC CASSLGRSHGYTF
TRBJ1-1 once - TRBV2 TGTGCCAGCAGTAACAGGGATGACACTGAAGCTTTCTTT CASSNRDDTEAFF
TRBJ2-1 - TRBD2 TRBV6-4 TGTGCCAGCAGTGATGGCCTGCGGGAGATGAGTGAGCAGTTCTTC CASSDGLREMSEQFF
TRBJ2-7 - TRBD2 TRBV27 TGTGCCAGCAGTTGGACTAGCGGGAGTGGAGCCTACGAGCAGTACTTC CASSWTSGSGAYEQYF
TRBJ2-1 many - TRBV19 TGTGCCAGCCGGAACCCGGCTTACAATGAGCAGTTCTTC CASRNPAYNEQFF
TRBJ2-1 - TRBD2 TRBV18 TGTGCCAGCTCACTTCCGGGACTAGCCCTCCACAATGAGCAGTTCTTC CASSLPGLALHNEQFF
TRBJ1-5 - - TRBV28 TGTGCCAGCAGTTTCCGGAGTAGCAATCAGCCCCAGCATTTT CASSFRSSNQPQHF
TRBJ2-1 - - TRBV11-2 TGTGCCAGCAGCTTAGGCGGAAATTCCTACAATGAGCAGTTCTTC CASSLGGNSYNEQFF
TRBJ2-7 - TRBD2 TRBV27 TGTGCCAGCAGTCTGGGACTAGCCTACGAGCAGTACTTC CASSLGLAYEQYF
TRBJ1-4 - - TRBV4-1 TGCGCCAGCAGGCCGATCGGGGCACTCGATGAAAAACTGTTTTTT CASRPIGALDEKLFF
TRBJ2-1 few - TRBV6-4 TGTGCCAGCAGTGACTCGAGCACGGGATATGAGCAGTTCTTC CASSDSSTGYEQFF
TRBJ2-7 - - TRBV4-1 TGCGCCAGCAGCCTCATTCTCCTGGCCAGCCACGAGCAGTACTTC CASSLILLASHEQYF
TRBJ2-5 - TRBD1 TRBV7-2 TGTGCCAGCAGCTTAGGGGGACAGTCCAAAGAGACCCAGTACTTC CASSLGGQSKETQYF
TRBJ2-7 - TRBD1 TRBV19 TGTGCCAGTAGTATCAGGGGTACAGGGGACGAGCAGTACTTC CASSIRGTGDEQYF
TRBJ1-5 - - TRBV7-8 TGTGCCAGCAGCTTAGTGCAGGCCACTGTTCTGAATCAGCCCCAGCATTTT CASSLVQATVLNQPQHF
TRBJ2-2 - TRBD1 TRBV27 TGTGCCAGCAGTCCCGGACAGGGAATAGACACCGGGGAGCTGTTTTTT CASSPGQGIDTGELFF
TRBJ2-2 - TRBD1 TRBV6-5 TGTGCCAGCAGTAGATACAGGGGGCTCACCGGGGAGCTGTTTTTT CASSRYRGLTGELFF
TRBJ2-1 few - TRBV27 TGTGCCAGGAAACCCAGCGGCAATGAGCAGTTCTTC CARKPSGNEQFF
TRBJ2-2 - - TRBV5-1 TGCGCCAGCAGCTTGGGCATGAACACCGGGGAGCTGTTTTTT CASSLGMNTGELFF
TRBJ2-2 once TRBD2 TRBV2 TGTGCCAGCAGTGCGGGAGGGTGGACCGGGGAGCTGTTTTTT CASSAGGWTGELFF
TRBJ2-7 - TRBD2 TRBV28 TGTGCCAGCAGTTTCGGGACTAGCTCCTACGAGCAGTACTTC CASSFGTSSYEQYF
TRBJ1-3 - - TRBV7-8 TGTGCCAGCAGCTTAGTTGTGGGAGACGGGAGCTCTGGAAACACCATATATTTT CASSLVVGDGSSGNTIYF
TRBJ2-5 - - TRBV7-6 TGTGCCAGCAGCTTACAAACAGGAGTCCAAGAGACCCAGTACTTC CASSLQTGVQETQYF
TRBJ2-7 - - TRBV5-4 TGTGCCAGCAGCTTGGAGGGATACGAGCAGTACTTC CASSLEGYEQYF
TRBJ1-1 - - TRBV5-1 TGCGCCAGCGCCATCAGGGGGAACACTGAAGCTTTCTTT CASAIRGNTEAFF
TRBJ2-2 - - TRBV20-1 TGCAGTGCCGCGTTTACCGGGGAGCTGTTTTTT CSAAFTGELFF
TRBJ1-3 - - TRBV2 TGTGCCAGCAGTGAGTCTACGGTTTCTGGAAACACCATATATTTT CASSESTVSGNTIYF